A single sample is the source of the 7 T cell receptor beta chains below, sequenced in a study of control samples from healthy donors and cancer patients. Measured with immunoSEQ multiplex PCR; TCRdb has only the in-frame clones, and not every one. The data show 100,000 to 150,000 clones, over 75% seen once. Sequencing was performed on blood. These receptors originate from a man aged 35 to 55 in good health.

The CDR3 reads CASSLWRGASTDTQYF. The CDR3 nucleotides are TGTGCCAGCAGCTTGTGGAGGGGTGCTAGCACAGATACGCAGTATTTT. This chain connects TRBV5-6 to TRBJ2-3; a possible D gene is TRBD2 (6 bases). V was cut by 1 base and J by 0 bases, with 12 bases left in between. CDR1 is SGHDT and CDR2 is YYEEEE in the germline V gene. This CDR3 contains 16 residues.

V usage is TRBV4-3 and J usage is TRBJ2-7; 9 bases fit TRBD1. The CDR3 spans 14 residues. J gave up 5 bases and V 2 bases, and 4 bases lay outside the gene matches. CDR1 is LGHNA and CDR2 is YSLEER in the germline V gene. CDR3 bases: TGCGCCAGCAGCCAACTTGGACAGGGGAACGAGCAGTACTTC. Translating gives CASSQLGQGNEQYF.

The V and J genes are TRBV27 and TRBJ1-1, with no clear D. This CDR3 has 15 amino acids. V was cut by 5 bases and J by 1 base, with 14 bases left in between. Germline lookup yields CDR1 MNHEY and CDR2 SMNVEV (reference sequence). The CDR3 coding sequence is TGTGCCAGCAGTCGGACTGTGATAGGGAACACTGAAGCTTTCTTT. Protein product: CASSRTVIGNTEAFF.

The V gene is TRBV7-3, the J gene TRBJ2-1; 8 positions match TRBD2. The CDR3 has 14 residues. With 2 bases clipped from V and 9 bases from J, the junction kept 6 bases outside the gene matches. Looked up from germline, CDR1 is SGHTA and CDR2 is FQGTGA. The CDR3 spells CASSLLAGKFEQFF. The CDR3 nucleotides are TGTGCCAGCAGCTTACTAGCGGGTAAATTTGAGCAGTTCTTC.

V and J are TRBV19 and TRBJ1-6; TRBD1 matches 10 bases. The J segment lost 8 bases and the V segment lost 4 bases, leaving 5 bases of the junction unmatched. The germline V gene encodes CDR1 LNHDA and CDR2 SQIVND (reference sequence). CDR3 length: 15 amino acids. The CDR3 protein is CASSRQGAFDSPLHF. The CDR3 nucleotides read TGTGCCAGTAGTAGACAGGGGGCTTTTGATTCACCCCTCCACTTT.

CDR3 sequence (DNA): TGTGCCAGCAGCGTAGCTCGTCGACCCCCCGGGGACACCATATATTTT. It specifies CASSVARRPPGDTIYF. The chain links TRBV9 to TRBJ1-3; unclear D gene. Trimming cost V 0 bases and J 8 bases, with 18 bases left between them. The CDR3 consists of 16 residues. Germline CDR1 SGDLS, CDR2 YYNGEE.

V is TRBV29-1 and J is TRBJ1-6, with D hard to call. From germline, CDR1 is SQVTM and CDR2 ANQGSEA. This CDR3 is 17 amino acids long. V lost 1 base and J 0 bases, leaving 13 bases between the germline ends. In DNA form, the CDR3 reads TGCAGCGTTGAAGTCGCGAGAGGGAGCTCCTATAATTCACCCCTCCACTTT. This gives the protein CSVEVARGSSYNSPLHF.